The 11 T cell receptor beta chains reported below all come from one sample, sequenced in a study of molecular identifiers for immune sequencing clone quantification. TCRdb independently ran MiXCR on the PCR reads; one entry per CDR3 protein. This table has tens of thousands of distinct CDR3 sequences, about 17% appearing once. Sequenced sample: naive CD8+ T cells from blood, with Jurkat cell RNA spiked in. The subset was: FACS-sorted CD8+CD4-CCR7+CD45RA+ naive T cells. These receptors all stem from a human donor in good health. Some libraries in this study had Jurkat cell RNA spiked in.

A remark on this clonotype: A much larger clone lies one base from this, so it may be a read error. The gene calls are TRBV19 and TRBJ2-3, with TRBD2 matching over 8 bases. Germline V gene lookup returns CDR1 LNHDA and CDR2 SQIVND (reference sequence). With 3 bases clipped from V and 1 base from J, the junction kept 12 bases outside the gene matches. This CDR3 is 18 amino acids long. In nucleotides, the CDR3 is TGTGCCAGTAGTATCGTTCCCCAAGCGGGAGCTGGCACAGATACGCAGTATTTT. As protein: CASSIVPQAGAGTDTQYF.

Ten or more counts support this clonotype. The V and J genes are TRBV2 and TRBJ1-5; D remains unclear. CDR1 and CDR2 (germline): SNHLY, FYNNEI. V was pared by 3 bases and J by 5 bases, with 8 bases between. The CDR3 is 13 residues long. The CDR3 loop is CASSDFGHQPQHF. For the CDR3, the DNA is TGTGCCAGCAGTGATTTCGGCCATCAGCCCCAGCATTTT.

This clonotype was found many times. This chain uses TRBV7-2 with TRBJ2-5; 8 positions agree with TRBD2. With V trimmed by 3 bases and J by 4 bases, 10 bases remained unmatched. CDR1 is SGHTA, CDR2 FQGNSA, per germline. The length of the CDR3 is 16 residues. The CDR3, as DNA: TGTGCCAGCAGCTTCGGACTAGCAGCTCCCCTAGAGACCCAGTACTTC. Its translation: CASSFGLAAPLETQYF. Full variable domain (outside the CDR3, taken from reference TRBV7-2 and TRBJ2-5): GAGVSQSPSNKVTEKGKDVELRCDPISGHTALYWYRQSLGQGLEFLIYFQGNSAPDKSGLPSDRFSAERTGGSVSTLTIQRTQQEDSAVYLCASSFGLAAPLETQYFGPGTRLLVL.

This clonotype was seen more than once but under ten times. Being one base from a much bigger clone, this may be a read error. The V gene is TRBV14, the J gene TRBJ1-1, with 7 positions matching TRBD1. This CDR3 has 19 residues. Germline V lookup: CDR1 SGHDN, CDR2 FVKESK. The J segment lost 3 bases and the V segment lost 0 bases, leaving 16 bases of the junction unmatched. The CDR3 protein is CASSQEDRVREPGDTEAFF. The CDR3 DNA follows: TGTGCCAGCAGCCAAGAAGACAGGGTCCGGGAACCAGGGGACACTGAAGCTTTCTTT.

The chain recombines TRBV6-2 or TRBV6-3 with TRBJ2-7; D is unresolved. CDR1 is MNHEY and CDR2 is SVGEGT in the germline V gene. V lost 5 bases and J 7 bases, leaving 15 bases between the germline ends. CDR3 length: 13 residues. CDR3 nucleotides: TGTGCCAGCAGTCAGATAGGCCTGGGGGAGCAGTACTTC. This codes for CASSQIGLGEQYF.

This clonotype was counted many times. The CDR3 DNA reads TGTGCCAGCAGTTTTACAGCGAACACTGAAGCTTTCTTT. It encodes CASSFTANTEAFF. This chain connects TRBV27 to TRBJ1-1; D is unclear. The V end was cut by 3 bases, the J end by 1 base, with 6 bases between. Germline V CDR1 and CDR2: MNHEY, SMNVEV (reference sequence). The CDR3 loop spans 13 amino acids.

J is TRBJ2-1 and V is TRBV5-1; D possibly corresponds to TRBD2 (6 bases). The V end was cut by 1 base, the J end by 7 bases, with 24 bases between. CDR1 and CDR2 from the germline V gene are SGHRS and YFSETQ. The CDR3 loop spans 18 amino acids. The CDR3 DNA is TGCGCCAGCAGCTTGTACGGTTCTACGGGAGTCGGTACGAATGAGCAGTTCTTC. It translates to CASSLYGSTGVGTNEQFF.

This clonotype was recorded a few times. The gene calls are TRBV5-4 and TRBJ2-7; tentatively, D is TRBD2 (6 bases). The CDR3 loop spans 14 amino acids. Trimming shortened V by 4 bases and J by 4 bases, and 15 bases separated the two germline ends. The germline V gene encodes CDR1 SGHNT and CDR2 YYREEE (reference sequence). CDR3: CASSRDSSLYEQYF. The CDR3 DNA reads TGTGCCAGCAGCCGGGACTCCTCGTTGTACGAGCAGTACTTC.

As regards this clonotype: A much larger clone differs by one base, so this may be a read error. Since the CDR3 does not end with the conserved phenylalanine or tryptophan, this likely comes from a read error. No DNA is shown, since the ends of the CDR3 on it are uncertain; the CDR3 is the one TCRdb lists. The chain uses TRBV29-1 and TRBJ1-1; TRBD1 reflects the table's D call only, with no check against the DNA. Germline CDR1 reads SQVTM; CDR2 reads ANQGSEA. The CDR3 adds up to 11 amino acids, both ends counted. The chain's CDR3 is CSFRAGAHFFS.

This clonotype was observed a single time. The rearrangement uses TRBV4-1 and TRBJ1-1; D not certain. Germline V lookup: CDR1 MGHRA, CDR2 YSYEKL. The CDR3 has 14 residues. V was trimmed by 1 base and J by 3 bases, leaving 9 bases between them. The CDR3 bases are TGCGCCAGCAGCCAAGGAGCGCTGGACACTGAAGCTTTCTTT. Its protein is CASSQGALDTEAFF.

This clonotype was recorded many times. V is TRBV20-1 and J is TRBJ2-7, with TRBD2 matching over 11 bases. The germline V gene encodes CDR1 DFQATT and CDR2 SNEGSKA (reference sequence). V trimming: 4 bases; J trimming: 3 bases; junction bases outside the gene matches: 5. This CDR3 spans 14 amino acids. The chain's CDR3 is CSAIRTSGSYEQYF. CDR3 bases: TGCAGTGCTATACGTACTAGCGGGAGCTACGAGCAGTACTTC.